Below are 2 T cell receptor beta chains sequenced from a single sample in a study of glioma-infiltrating T cells. Amplification of TCR alpha and beta CDR3 regions from RNA used iRepertoire nested multiplex PCR. TCRdb called the multiplex PCR reads again in MiXCR, with one record for every CDR3 protein. The sample gives 95,000 to 150,000 distinct CDR3 sequences, approximately 25% of which show up once; over 12% is in the top ten. The sample was glioma tissue, nonneoplastic brain tissue, or PBMCs (not recorded which). The receptors come from a human donor with low-grade glioma or glioblastoma, undergoing nonglioma brain surgery, or in good health (not recorded which).

At least ten counts were recorded for this clonotype. The rearrangement joins TRBV20-1 to TRBJ2-2; the D is unclear. Germline assignment: CDR1 DFQATT and CDR2 SNEGSKA (reference sequence). CDR3 length: 13 residues. The V end lost 4 bases, the J end lost 3 bases, and 9 bases lay between the germline ends. The CDR3 spells CSAIPPDTGELFF. The CDR3 DNA reads TGCAGTGCTATACCTCCAGACACCGGGGAGCTGTTTTTT.

This clonotype was counted many times. This chain joins TRBV10-3 and TRBJ1-1; no definite D call. The V gene's germline CDR1 is ENHRY and CDR2 SYGVKD. This CDR3 spans 14 amino acids. The germline V and J ends were trimmed by 0 bases and 8 bases, with 13 bases remaining between them. CDR3 sequence: CAISESIAAREAFF. CDR3 bases: TGTGCCATCAGTGAGTCGATTGCAGCCAGGGAAGCTTTCTTT.